This record looks at one T cell receptor (beta chain) sequence and its context. The entry originates in a study of cytomegalovirus exposure and HLA in healthy donors. This CDR3 is 16 amino acids long. V was trimmed by 0 bases and J by 4 bases, leaving 13 bases between them. CDR1 is SGHDT and CDR2 is YYEEEE in the germline V gene. The PCR used 60 Vbeta and 13 Jbeta primers. The method was immunoSEQ multiplex PCR; TCRdb's version includes in-frame clones alone and lacks a portion of them. The data contain 150,000 or so clones, around 80% of them singletons. Sequencing was carried out using PBMCs. The genes are TRBV5-6 and TRBJ1-4, with a weak D call TRBD1 (6 bases). The origin of this receptor is a man aged 45-65 years in good health and CMV-seronegative. The CDR3 loop reads CASSLVSGAINEKLFF. The CDR3 DNA reads TGTGCCAGCAGCTTGGTATCAGGGGCCATTAATGAAAAACTGTTTTTT.